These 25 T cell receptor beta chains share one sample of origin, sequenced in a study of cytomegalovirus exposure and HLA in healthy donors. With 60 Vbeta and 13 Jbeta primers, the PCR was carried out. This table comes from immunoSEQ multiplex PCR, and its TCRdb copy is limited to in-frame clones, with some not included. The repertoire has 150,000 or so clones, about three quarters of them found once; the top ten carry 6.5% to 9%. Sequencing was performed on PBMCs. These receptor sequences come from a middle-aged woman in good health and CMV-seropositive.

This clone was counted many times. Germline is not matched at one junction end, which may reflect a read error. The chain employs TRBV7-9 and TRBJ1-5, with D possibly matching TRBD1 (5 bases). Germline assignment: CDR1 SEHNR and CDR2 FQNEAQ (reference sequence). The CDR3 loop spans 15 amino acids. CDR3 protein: CSSSRGGAINQPQHF. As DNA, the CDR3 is TGTTCCAGCAGCCGAGGAGGGGCGATCAATCAGCCCCAGCATTTT.

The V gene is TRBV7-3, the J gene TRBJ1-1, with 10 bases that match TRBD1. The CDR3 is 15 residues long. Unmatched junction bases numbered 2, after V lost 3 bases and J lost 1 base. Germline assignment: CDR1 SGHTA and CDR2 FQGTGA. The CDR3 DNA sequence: TGTGCCAGCAGCTTGACAGGGGGCCCGAACACTGAAGCTTTCTTT. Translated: CASSLTGGPNTEAFF. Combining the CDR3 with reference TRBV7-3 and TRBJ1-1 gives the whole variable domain GAGVSQTPSNKVTEKGKYVELRCDPISGHTALYWYRQSLGQGPEFLIYFQGTGAADDSGLPNDRFFAVRPEGSVSTLKIQRTERGDSAVYLCASSLTGGPNTEAFFGQGTRLTVV.

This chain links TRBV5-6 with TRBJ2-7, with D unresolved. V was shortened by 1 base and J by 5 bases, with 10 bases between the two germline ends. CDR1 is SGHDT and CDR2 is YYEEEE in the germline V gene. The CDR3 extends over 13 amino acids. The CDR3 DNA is TGTGCCAGCAGCTTGTTAACCTACCACGAGCAGTACTTC. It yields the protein CASSLLTYHEQYF. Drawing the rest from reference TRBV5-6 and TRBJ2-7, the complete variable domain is DAGVTQSPTHLIKTRGQQVTLRCSPKSGHDTVSWYQQALGQGPQFIFQYYEEEERQRGNFPDRFSGHQFPNYSSELNVNALLLGDSALYLCASSLLTYHEQYFGPGTRLTVT.

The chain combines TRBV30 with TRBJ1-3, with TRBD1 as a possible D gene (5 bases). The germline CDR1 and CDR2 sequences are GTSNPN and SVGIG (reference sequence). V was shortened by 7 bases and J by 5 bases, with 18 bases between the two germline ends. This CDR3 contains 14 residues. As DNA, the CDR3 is TGTGCCTCAACCCAGGACAAACTGCGAAACACCATATATTTT. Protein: CASTQDKLRNTIYF.

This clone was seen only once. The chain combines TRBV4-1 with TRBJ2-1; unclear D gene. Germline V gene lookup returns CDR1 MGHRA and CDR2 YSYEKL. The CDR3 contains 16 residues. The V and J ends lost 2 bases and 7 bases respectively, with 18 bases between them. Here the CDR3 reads CASSQPPPYQRNEQFF. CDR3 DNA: TGCGCCAGCAGCCAACCGCCCCCCTATCAGAGGAATGAGCAGTTCTTC.

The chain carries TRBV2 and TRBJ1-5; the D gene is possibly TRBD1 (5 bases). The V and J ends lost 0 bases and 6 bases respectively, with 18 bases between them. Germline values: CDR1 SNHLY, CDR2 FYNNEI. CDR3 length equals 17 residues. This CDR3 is CASSEALGGGGGQPQHF. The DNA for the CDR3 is TGTGCCAGCAGTGAAGCCCTCGGCGGTGGGGGAGGTCAGCCCCAGCATTTT.

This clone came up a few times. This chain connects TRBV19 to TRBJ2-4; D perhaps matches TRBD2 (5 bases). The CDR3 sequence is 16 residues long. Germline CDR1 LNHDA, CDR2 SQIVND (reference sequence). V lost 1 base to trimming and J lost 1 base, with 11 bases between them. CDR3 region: CASSIGGDGAKNIQYF. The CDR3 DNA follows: TGTGCCAGTAGTATAGGGGGAGATGGGGCCAAAAACATTCAGTACTTC.

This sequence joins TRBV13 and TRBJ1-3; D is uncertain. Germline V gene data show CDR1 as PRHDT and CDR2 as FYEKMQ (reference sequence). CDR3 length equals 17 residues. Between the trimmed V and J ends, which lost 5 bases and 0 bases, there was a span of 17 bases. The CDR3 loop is CASSNRVGFLSGNTIYF. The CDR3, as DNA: TGTGCCAGCAGCAACCGGGTTGGTTTCCTCTCTGGAAACACCATATATTTT. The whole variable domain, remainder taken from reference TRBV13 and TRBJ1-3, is AAGVIQSPRHLIKEKRETATLKCYPIPRHDTVYWYQQGPGQDPQFLISFYEKMQSDKGSIPDRFSAQQFSDYHSELNMSSLELGDSALYFCASSNRVGFLSGNTIYFGEGSWLTVV.

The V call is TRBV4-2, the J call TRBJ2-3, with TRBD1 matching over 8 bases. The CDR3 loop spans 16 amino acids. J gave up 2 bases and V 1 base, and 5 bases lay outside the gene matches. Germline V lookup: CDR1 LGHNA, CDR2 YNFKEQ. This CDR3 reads CASSQADRGDTDTQYF. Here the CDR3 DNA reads TGTGCCAGCAGCCAAGCTGACAGGGGAGACACAGATACGCAGTATTTT.

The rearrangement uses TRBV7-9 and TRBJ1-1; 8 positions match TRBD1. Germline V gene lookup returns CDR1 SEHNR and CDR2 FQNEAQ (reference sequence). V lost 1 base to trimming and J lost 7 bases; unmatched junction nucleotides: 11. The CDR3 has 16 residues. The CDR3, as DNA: TGTGCCAGCAGCTTAGATCTCAGCGGACAGGGCGGTGAAGCTTTCTTT. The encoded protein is CASSLDLSGQGGEAFF.

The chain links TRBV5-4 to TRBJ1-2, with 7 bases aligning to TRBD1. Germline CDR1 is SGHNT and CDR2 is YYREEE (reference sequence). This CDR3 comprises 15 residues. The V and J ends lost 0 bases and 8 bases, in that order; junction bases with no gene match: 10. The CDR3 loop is CASSLAKGDSRGYTF. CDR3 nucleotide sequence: TGTGCCAGCAGCTTGGCCAAAGGGGACAGTCGAGGCTACACCTTC.

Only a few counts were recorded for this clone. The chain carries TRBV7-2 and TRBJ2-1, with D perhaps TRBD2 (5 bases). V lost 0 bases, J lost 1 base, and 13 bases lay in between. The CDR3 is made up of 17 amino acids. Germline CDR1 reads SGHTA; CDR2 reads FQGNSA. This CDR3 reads CASSLAQAGRSYNEQFF. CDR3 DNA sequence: TGTGCCAGCAGCTTAGCCCAGGCGGGCCGATCCTACAATGAGCAGTTCTTC.

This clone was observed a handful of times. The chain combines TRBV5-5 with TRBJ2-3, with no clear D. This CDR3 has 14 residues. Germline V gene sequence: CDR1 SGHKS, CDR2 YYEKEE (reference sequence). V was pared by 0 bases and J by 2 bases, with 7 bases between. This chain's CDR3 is CASSLDSSTDTQYF. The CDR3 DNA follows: TGTGCCAGCAGCTTGGACTCATCCACAGATACGCAGTATTTT.

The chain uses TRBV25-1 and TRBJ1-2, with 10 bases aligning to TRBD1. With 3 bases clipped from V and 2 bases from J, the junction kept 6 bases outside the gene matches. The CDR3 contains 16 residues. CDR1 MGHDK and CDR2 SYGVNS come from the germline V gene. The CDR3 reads CASSDPRGQGNYGYTF. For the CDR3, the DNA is TGTGCCAGCAGTGACCCGCGGGGACAGGGGAACTATGGCTACACCTTC.

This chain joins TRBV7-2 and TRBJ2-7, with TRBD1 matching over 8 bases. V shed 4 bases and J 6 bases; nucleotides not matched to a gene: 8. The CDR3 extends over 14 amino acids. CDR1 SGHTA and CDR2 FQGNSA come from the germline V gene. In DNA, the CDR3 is TGTGCCAGCAGCTCCGACGGACAGGGCCGCGAGCAGTACTTC. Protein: CASSSDGQGREQYF.

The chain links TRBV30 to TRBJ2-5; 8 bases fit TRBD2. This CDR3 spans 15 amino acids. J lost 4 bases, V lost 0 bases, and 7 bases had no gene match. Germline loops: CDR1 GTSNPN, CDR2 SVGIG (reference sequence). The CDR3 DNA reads TGTGCCTGGAGTGTCTCGCTAGCGGGTCGAGAGACCCAGTACTTC. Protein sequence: CAWSVSLAGRETQYF.

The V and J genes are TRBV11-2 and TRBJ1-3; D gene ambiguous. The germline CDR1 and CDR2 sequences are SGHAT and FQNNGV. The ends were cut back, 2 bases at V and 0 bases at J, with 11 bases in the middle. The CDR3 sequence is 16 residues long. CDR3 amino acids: CASSLWAESSGNTIYF. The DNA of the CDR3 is TGTGCCAGCAGCTTATGGGCAGAGAGCTCTGGAAACACCATATATTTT. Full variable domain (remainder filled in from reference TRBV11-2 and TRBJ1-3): EAGVAQSPRYKIIEKRQSVAFWCNPISGHATLYWYQQILGQGPKLLIQFQNNGVVDDSQLPKDRFSAERLKGVDSTLKIQPAKLEDSAVYLCASSLWAESSGNTIYFGEGSWLTVV.

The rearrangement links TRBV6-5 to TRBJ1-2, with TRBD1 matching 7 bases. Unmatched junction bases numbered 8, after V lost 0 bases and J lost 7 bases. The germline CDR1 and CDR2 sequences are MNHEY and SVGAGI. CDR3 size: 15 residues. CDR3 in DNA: TGTGCCAGCAGTTACTCGATCAAGGGGGCGTTTGGCTACACCTTC. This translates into CASSYSIKGAFGYTF.

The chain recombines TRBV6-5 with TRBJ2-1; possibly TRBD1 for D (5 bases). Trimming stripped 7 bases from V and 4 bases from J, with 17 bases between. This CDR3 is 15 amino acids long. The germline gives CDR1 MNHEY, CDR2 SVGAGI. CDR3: CASTTRAGIYNEQFF. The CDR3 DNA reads TGTGCCAGCACGACCAGGGCAGGGATATACAATGAGCAGTTCTTC.

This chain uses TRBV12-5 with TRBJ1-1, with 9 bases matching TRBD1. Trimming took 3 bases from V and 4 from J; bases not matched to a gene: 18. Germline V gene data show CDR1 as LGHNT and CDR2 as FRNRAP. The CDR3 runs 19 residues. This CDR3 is CASGLALGTGRVGGTEAFF. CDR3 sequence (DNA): TGTGCTAGTGGTTTAGCCCTCGGGACAGGGCGGGTTGGAGGCACTGAAGCTTTCTTT.

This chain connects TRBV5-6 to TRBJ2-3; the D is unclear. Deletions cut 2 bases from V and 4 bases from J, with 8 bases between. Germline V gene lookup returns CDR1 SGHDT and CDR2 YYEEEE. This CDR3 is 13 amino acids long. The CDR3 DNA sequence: TGTGCCAGCAGCTTTCAGGTTTCAGATACGCAGTATTTT. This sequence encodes CASSFQVSDTQYF.

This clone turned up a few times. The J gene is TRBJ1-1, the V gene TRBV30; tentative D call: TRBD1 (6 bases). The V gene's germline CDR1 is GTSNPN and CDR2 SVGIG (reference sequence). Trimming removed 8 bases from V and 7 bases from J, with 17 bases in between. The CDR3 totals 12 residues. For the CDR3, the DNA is TGTGCCCTAAGACAGGTTCTAGATGAAGCTTTCTTT. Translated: CALRQVLDEAFF. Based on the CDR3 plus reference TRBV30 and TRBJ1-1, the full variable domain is SQTIHQWPATLVQPVGSPLSLECTVEGTSNPNLYWYRQAAGRGLQLLFYSVGIGQISSEVPQNLSASRPQDRQFILSSKKLLLSDSGFYLCALRQVLDEAFFGQGTRLTVV.

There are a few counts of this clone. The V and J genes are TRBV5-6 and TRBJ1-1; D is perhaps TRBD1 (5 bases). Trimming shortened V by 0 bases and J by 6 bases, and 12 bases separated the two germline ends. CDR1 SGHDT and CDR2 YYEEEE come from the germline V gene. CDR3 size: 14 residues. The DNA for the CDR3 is TGTGCCAGCAGCTTGGAGGCGGGGGTCGCTGAAGCTTTCTTT. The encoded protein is CASSLEAGVAEAFF. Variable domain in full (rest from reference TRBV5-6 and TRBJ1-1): DAGVTQSPTHLIKTRGQQVTLRCSPKSGHDTVSWYQQALGQGPQFIFQYYEEEERQRGNFPDRFSGHQFPNYSSELNVNALLLGDSALYLCASSLEAGVAEAFFGQGTRLTVV.

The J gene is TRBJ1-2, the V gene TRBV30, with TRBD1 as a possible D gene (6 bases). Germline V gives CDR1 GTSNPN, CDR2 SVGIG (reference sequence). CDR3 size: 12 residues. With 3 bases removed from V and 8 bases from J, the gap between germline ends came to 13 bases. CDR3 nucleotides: TGTGCCTGGAGGGTGTCAGGGGTCGGCTACACCTTC. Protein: CAWRVSGVGYTF.

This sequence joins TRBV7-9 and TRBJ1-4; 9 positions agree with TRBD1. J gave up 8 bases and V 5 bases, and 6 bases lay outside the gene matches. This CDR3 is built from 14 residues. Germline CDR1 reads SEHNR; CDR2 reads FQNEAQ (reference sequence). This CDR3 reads CASSKGQGGEKLFF. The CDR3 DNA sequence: TGTGCCAGCAGCAAGGGACAGGGAGGGGAAAAACTGTTTTTT.